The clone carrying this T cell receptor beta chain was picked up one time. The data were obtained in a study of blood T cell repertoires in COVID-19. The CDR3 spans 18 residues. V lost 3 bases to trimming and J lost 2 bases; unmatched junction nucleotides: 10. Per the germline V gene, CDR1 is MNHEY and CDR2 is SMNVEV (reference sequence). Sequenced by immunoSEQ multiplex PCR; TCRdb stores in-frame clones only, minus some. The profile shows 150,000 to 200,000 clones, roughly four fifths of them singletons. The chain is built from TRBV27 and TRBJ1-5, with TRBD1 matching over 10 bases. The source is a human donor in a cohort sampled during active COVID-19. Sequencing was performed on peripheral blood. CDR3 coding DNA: TGTGCCAGCAGTTTTTTAGGGACAGGGGAAGGAGGCAATCAGCCCCAGCATTTT. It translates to CASSFLGTGEGGNQPQHF.